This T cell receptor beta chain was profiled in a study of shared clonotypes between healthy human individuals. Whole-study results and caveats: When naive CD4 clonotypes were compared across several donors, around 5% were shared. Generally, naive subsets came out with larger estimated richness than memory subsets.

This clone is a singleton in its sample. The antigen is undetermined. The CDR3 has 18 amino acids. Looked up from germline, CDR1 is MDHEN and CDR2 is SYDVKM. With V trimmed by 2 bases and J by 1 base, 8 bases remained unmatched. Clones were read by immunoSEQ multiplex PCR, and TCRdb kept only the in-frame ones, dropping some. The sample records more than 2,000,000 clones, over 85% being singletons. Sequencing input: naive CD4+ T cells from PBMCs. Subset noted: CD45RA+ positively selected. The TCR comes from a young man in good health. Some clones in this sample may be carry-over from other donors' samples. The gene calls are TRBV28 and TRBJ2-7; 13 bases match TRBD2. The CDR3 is CASSLPGLAGVFSYEQYF. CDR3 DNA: TGTGCCAGCAGTTTACCCGGACTAGCGGGAGTGTTTTCCTACGAGCAGTACTTC.